Listed here are 12 T cell receptor beta chains from one sample, sequenced in a study of shared T cell receptors in the human thymus. Libraries were prepared by immunoSEQ multiplex PCR; TCRdb keeps only in-frame clonotypes and omits some of them. The profile shows about 380,000 clones, around 95% of them singletons. Sequenced: thymocytes. The origin of the receptors is a human donor.

This clone was seen only once. The rearrangement joins TRBV27 to TRBJ2-5; 8 nucleotides line up with TRBD1. The J call may not be correct, given that the DNA end is closer to TRBJ2-7. Germline V gene lookup returns CDR1 MNHEY and CDR2 SMNVEV (reference sequence). CDR3 size: 16 residues. CDR3 DNA: TGTGCCAGCAGTTTATCCTGGACAGGGAGAATCCACGAGCAGTACTTC. Its translation: CASSLSWTGRIHEQYF.

V gene TRBV15 combines with J gene TRBJ2-1; D might be TRBD2 (6 bases). The CDR3 is 15 amino acids. Trimming stripped 3 bases from V and 4 bases from J, with 13 bases between. Germline V gene lookup returns CDR1 LNHNV and CDR2 YYDKDF (reference sequence). CDR3 loop: CATSRSRDFYNEQFF. CDR3 bases: TGTGCCACCAGCAGGAGCCGGGACTTTTACAATGAGCAGTTCTTC.

A single count supports this clone. The chain couples TRBV5-1 to TRBJ1-4; 9 bases are shared with TRBD1. The length of the CDR3 is 16 residues. Germline-derived CDR1 and CDR2 are SGHRS and YFSETQ. Unmatched junction bases numbered 10, after V lost 2 bases and J lost 8 bases. The CDR3 sequence: CASSLPQTGGKEKLFF. In DNA form, the CDR3 reads TGCGCCAGCAGCTTACCGCAGACAGGGGGAAAAGAAAAACTGTTTTTT.

The CDR3: CATSRESQPQHF. The CDR3 region has the DNA TGTGCCACCAGCAGAGAATCCCAGCCCCAGCATTTT. The chain links TRBV15 to TRBJ1-5; D is undetermined. The CDR3 has 12 residues. Per the germline V gene, CDR1 is LNHNV and CDR2 is YYDKDF (reference sequence). The ends were cut back, 0 bases at V and 7 bases at J, with 4 bases in the middle.

This clone turned up a few times. CDR3 sequence (DNA): TGTGCCAGCAGCCCGTGGACAGAGAACACTGAAGCTTTCTTT. Translated: CASSPWTENTEAFF. The V call is TRBV11-2, the J call TRBJ1-1, with D possibly TRBD1 on 6 matching bases. CDR1 is SGHAT and CDR2 is FQNNGV in the germline V gene. The V gene lost 5 bases and the J gene lost 1 base, with 11 bases spanning the gap. The CDR3 contains 14 residues.

The chain is built from TRBV27 and TRBJ2-3, with D tentatively TRBD2 (5 bases). Germline V gives CDR1 MNHEY, CDR2 SMNVEV (reference sequence). The CDR3 runs to 16 residues. V lost 3 bases and J lost 2, with 15 bases in between. The CDR3: CASSLVRDKDTDTQYF. The CDR3 DNA reads TGTGCCAGCAGTTTGGTACGGGATAAGGACACAGATACGCAGTATTTT.

The chain is built from TRBV11-1 and TRBJ2-7, with TRBD2 matching over 9 bases. The CDR3 runs 15 residues. Germline CDR1 SGHAT, CDR2 FQDESV (reference sequence). After removal of 1 base from V and 2 bases from J, the junction contained 3 bases not matched to a gene. The CDR3 spells CASSLVASGTYEQYF. DNA for the CDR3: TGTGCCAGCAGCTTAGTGGCTAGCGGGACCTACGAGCAGTACTTC.

The J gene is TRBJ1-2, the V gene TRBV2, with D unresolved. The CDR3 has 15 residues. The germline CDR1 and CDR2 sequences are SNHLY and FYNNEI. V lost 3 bases and J 6 bases, leaving 17 bases between the germline ends. The CDR3 sequence is CASSDSGGAPDGYTF. As DNA, the CDR3 is TGTGCCAGCAGTGATTCTGGAGGAGCTCCGGATGGCTACACCTTC.

The chain recombines TRBV10-3 with TRBJ2-1, with D tentatively TRBD2 (5 bases). The CDR3 extends over 16 amino acids. The V gene lost 4 bases and the J gene lost 7 bases, with 20 bases spanning the gap. Germline V CDR1 and CDR2: ENHRY, SYGVKD. The CDR3 nucleotides are TGTGCCATCAGTGTGGGATTGGGAGCTACCCCAAATGAGCAGTTCTTC. It codes for CAISVGLGATPNEQFF.

The chain is built from TRBV14 and TRBJ2-3, with a weak D call TRBD1 (5 bases). Germline V gene sequence: CDR1 SGHDN, CDR2 FVKESK. This CDR3 region has 16 residues. Trimming pared 0 bases from V and 2 bases from J, leaving 12 bases between. The CDR3 loop is CASSQEIHRFTDTQYF. The CDR3 DNA is TGTGCCAGCAGCCAAGAAATTCACAGGTTCACAGATACGCAGTATTTT.

The CDR3 DNA is TGTGCCAGCAGTTTCCCGAACTATGGCTACACCTTC. The encoded protein is CASSFPNYGYTF. The chain recombines TRBV27 with TRBJ1-2; D gene ambiguous. Germline lookup yields CDR1 MNHEY and CDR2 SMNVEV (reference sequence). V gave up 3 bases and J gave up 2 bases, with 4 bases separating them. The CDR3 totals 12 residues.

The rearrangement joins TRBV4-1 to TRBJ2-7; 9 nucleotides agree with TRBD2. V was clipped by 8 bases and J by 0 bases; unmatched bases: 8. The CDR3 has 15 amino acids. CDR1 and CDR2 (germline): MGHRA, YSYEKL. The CDR3 loop reads CASPRRLAASYEQYF. For the CDR3, the DNA is TGCGCCAGCCCGCGGAGACTAGCGGCCTCCTACGAGCAGTACTTC.